Reported below is one TCR beta chain. Germline values: CDR1 LNHDA, CDR2 SQIVND (reference sequence). This CDR3 spans 17 amino acids. V lost 4 bases, J lost 3 bases, and 20 bases lay in between. The data were taken from a study of blood T cell repertoires in COVID-19. The method was immunoSEQ multiplex PCR; TCRdb's version includes in-frame clones alone and lacks a portion of them. This repertoire shows approximately 83,000 clones, roughly three quarters found once; its top ten account for around a tenth. V usage is TRBV19 and J usage is TRBJ2-3; D may be TRBD2 (6 bases). The sequence was collected from a woman of 80 years or more with acute or convalescent COVID-19. Sequences were obtained from peripheral blood. The CDR3 sequence is CASSTGRRGSATDTQYF. The DNA for the CDR3 is TGTGCCAGTAGTACCGGCCGCCGGGGGAGTGCTACAGATACGCAGTATTTT.